The subject of this entry is one T cell receptor beta chain. These data are taken from a study of blood T cell repertoires in COVID-19. On the study more broadly: From the United States, Italy and Spain came samples of acute and convalescent COVID-19.

Per the original data handling: Reference gene primer amplification in the assay estimated nucleated cell counts. TCRdb keeps only in-frame clones here, not all; method: immunoSEQ multiplex PCR. V and J calls plus clone size are reproduced from that table; the DNA served to infer D and trimming. The table includes over 70,000 clones, about 90% detected once. In germline, CDR1 is SGHTA, CDR2 FQGNSA. The CDR3 is made up of 16 amino acids. The junction had 9 bases not matched to a gene; V was cut back by 5 bases and J by 5 bases. Patients at the Seattle site were enrolled during active infection and followed longitudinally.

V usage is TRBV7-2 and J usage is TRBJ2-7; 13 nucleotides agree with TRBD2. The TCR was taken from a man younger than 35 with COVID-19, enrolled during active disease. Source material: peripheral blood. CDR3 in amino acids: CASSRGLAGFGDEQYF. As DNA, the CDR3 is TGTGCCAGCAGCAGGGGACTAGCGGGATTTGGGGACGAGCAGTACTTC.